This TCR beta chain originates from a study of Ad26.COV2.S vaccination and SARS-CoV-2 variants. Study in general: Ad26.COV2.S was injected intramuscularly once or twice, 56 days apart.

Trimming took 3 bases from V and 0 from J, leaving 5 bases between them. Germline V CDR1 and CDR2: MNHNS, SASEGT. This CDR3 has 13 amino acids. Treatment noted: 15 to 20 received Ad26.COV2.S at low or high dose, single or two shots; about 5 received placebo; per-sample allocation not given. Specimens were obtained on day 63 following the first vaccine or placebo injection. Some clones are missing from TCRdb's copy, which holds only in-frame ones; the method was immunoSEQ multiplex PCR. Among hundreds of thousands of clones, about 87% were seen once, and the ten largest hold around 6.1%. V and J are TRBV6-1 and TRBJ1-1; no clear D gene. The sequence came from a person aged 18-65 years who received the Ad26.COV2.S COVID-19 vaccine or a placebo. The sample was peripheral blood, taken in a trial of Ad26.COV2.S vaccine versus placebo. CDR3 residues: CASSDRMNTEAFF. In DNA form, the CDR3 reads TGTGCCAGCAGTGACCGCATGAACACTGAAGCTTTCTTT.